Listed below are T cell receptor beta chains from one sample, sequenced in a study of T-cell reconstitution after alpha-beta-depleted transplantation in children. TCRdb ran MiXCR on the PCR reads and lists one entry per CDR3 protein. The profile shows 300,000 or so distinct CDR3 sequences, about a tenth of them singletons. Here the sequenced sample was PBMCs from the stem cell graft donor, taken from the stem cell graft. These receptors were taken from a human donor who donated a stem cell graft to a child with SCID. Each CDR3 is given with its conserved first and last residue. The D gene is left open where the match is weak. A clone size is listed for some rows: how often the clone was seen (once, few, many), or a class if it is expanded.

clone_size	d_call	j_call	v_call	cdr3_nt	cdr3_aa
many	TRBD2	TRBJ2-4	TRBV7-9	TGTGCCAGCAGCTTAACGACTAGCGGGGAGGCCAAAAACATTCAGTACTTC	CASSLTTSGEAKNIQYF
few	.	TRBJ2-3	TRBV6-1	TGTGCCAGCAGCCCACCCAGGGGAGATACGCAGTATTTT	CASSPPRGDTQYF
few	.	TRBJ2-1	TRBV20-1	TGCAGTGCTAGGACGCAGGGGAGTTGGGGCGTCTACAATGAGCAGTTCTTC	CSARTQGSWGVYNEQFF
.	TRBD2	TRBJ2-1	TRBV24-1	TGTGCCACCAGTGATCCATGGGGGAGCGGGGAGTACAATGAGCAGTTCTTC	CATSDPWGSGEYNEQFF
.	TRBD1	TRBJ2-1	TRBV5-6	TGTGCCAGCAGCTACGGACAGGGGGCTTATGAGCAGTTCTTC	CASSYGQGAYEQFF
.	TRBD1	TRBJ2-1	TRBV7-3	TGTGCCAGCAGCTTAATACTGGGACAGGGGACCTACAATGAGCAGTTCTTC	CASSLILGQGTYNEQFF
many	.	TRBJ2-7	TRBV29-1	TGCAGCGCAATGGACGGTTACGAGCAGTACTTC	CSAMDGYEQYF
few	.	TRBJ1-6	TRBV20-1	TGCAGTGCCTTAATACCCGGGACACCCCTCCACTTT	CSALIPGTPLHF
many	.	TRBJ2-1	TRBV29-1	TGCAGCGTTGAGAGCCCGGGACGGACATTTTACAATGAGCAGTTCTTC	CSVESPGRTFYNEQFF
.	.	TRBJ1-1	TRBV7-9	TGTGCCAGCAGCTTTGAACAGAGTGAAGCTTTCTTT	CASSFEQSEAFF
few	.	TRBJ1-3	TRBV20-1	TGCAGTGCTAGAGGAGGGGGGCTTGTCGGAAACACCATATATTTT	CSARGGGLVGNTIYF
few	.	TRBJ2-3	TRBV7-9	TGTGCCAGCAGCTTACCCCAGACAGCCTCCACAGATACGCAGTATTTT	CASSLPQTASTDTQYF
.	TRBD2	TRBJ2-3	TRBV3-1	TGTGCCAGCAGCCAATCGGGACTACCCCAGCCAGATACGCAGTATTTT	CASSQSGLPQPDTQYF
few	.	TRBJ2-5	TRBV29-1	TGCAGCGTTGGCGAGTGGGAGACCCAGTACTTC	CSVGEWETQYF
.	TRBD2	TRBJ2-1	TRBV7-3	TGTGCCATCTGTTTTAGGACTAGCGGGGGGTGGTCCTACAATGAGCAGTTCTTC	CAICFRTSGGWSYNEQFF
few	TRBD1	TRBJ2-2	TRBV5-1	TGCGCCAGCAGCCCGGGGACAGGGGTTCACACCGGGGAGCTGTTTTTT	CASSPGTGVHTGELFF
.	TRBD2	TRBJ2-1	TRBV5-1	TGCGCCAGCAGCCCGTCGACTAGCGGGGACAATGAGCAGTTCTTC	CASSPSTSGDNEQFF
few	.	TRBJ1-3	TRBV3-1	TGTGCCAGCAGCCCTGACACACGAAACACCATATATTTT	CASSPDTRNTIYF
many	.	TRBJ2-1	TRBV29-1	TGCAGCGTTGAGTCTGGCAGAAACAATGAGCAGTTCTTC	CSVESGRNNEQFF
few	TRBD1	TRBJ2-2	TRBV5-1	TGCGCCAGCAGCAGACACAGGGGTACCGGGGAGCTGTTTTTT	CASSRHRGTGELFF
few	TRBD1	TRBJ1-5	TRBV7-2	TGTGCCAGCAGCTCGAGGACAGGGGTTGATCAGCCCCAGCATTTT	CASSSRTGVDQPQHF
.	.	TRBJ2-5	TRBV12-3/TRBV12-4	TGTGCCAGCAGTCCCGTCGGTGGCAGGGTGAAGACCCAGTACTTC	CASSPVGGRVKTQYF
.	.	TRBJ2-7	TRBV12-3/TRBV12-4	TGTGCCAGCAGCTACCGCCGGGACACTTGGAGCTCCTACGAGCAGTACTTC	CASSYRRDTWSSYEQYF
few	.	TRBJ2-3	TRBV2	TGTGCCAGCGGTCACGGAAGCACAGATACGCAGTATTTT	CASGHGSTDTQYF
many	.	TRBJ2-7	TRBV14	TGTGCCAGCAGCCATGCTTACGAGCAGTACTTC	CASSHAYEQYF
few	.	TRBJ1-5	TRBV20-1	TGCAGTGCTAGAAACAGCCAGCGGTCGCCCCAGCATTTT	CSARNSQRSPQHF
.	.	TRBJ2-3	TRBV10-1	TGCGCCAGCAGTCACCTGGGCACAGATACGCAGTATTTT	CASSHLGTDTQYF
.	.	TRBJ2-7	TRBV2	TGTGCCAGCATTACGACAGGAGGGGAGCAGTACTTC	CASITTGGEQYF
many	.	TRBJ2-1	TRBV10-3	TGTGCCATCAGTAAGACGGACTGGACGGATAGCTCCTACAATGAGCAGTTCTTC	CAISKTDWTDSSYNEQFF
few	TRBD1	TRBJ2-1	TRBV5-6	TGTGCCAGCAGCGCCGGGACAGGGGGCGCTGAGCAGTTCTTC	CASSAGTGGAEQFF
many	TRBD2	TRBJ2-3	TRBV5-5	TGTGCCAGCAGTAGACTAGCGGGGGGTACAGATACGCAGTATTTT	CASSRLAGGTDTQYF
.	.	TRBJ2-7	TRBV10-3	TGTGCCATCAGCGACCCCGGGACTCTCTCTTCCTACGAGCAGTACTTC	CAISDPGTLSSYEQYF
.	TRBD2	TRBJ2-3	TRBV25-1	TGTGCCAGCAGTGAATTCAAGCGGGGGGCCGGGGAAGATACGCAGTATTTT	CASSEFKRGAGEDTQYF